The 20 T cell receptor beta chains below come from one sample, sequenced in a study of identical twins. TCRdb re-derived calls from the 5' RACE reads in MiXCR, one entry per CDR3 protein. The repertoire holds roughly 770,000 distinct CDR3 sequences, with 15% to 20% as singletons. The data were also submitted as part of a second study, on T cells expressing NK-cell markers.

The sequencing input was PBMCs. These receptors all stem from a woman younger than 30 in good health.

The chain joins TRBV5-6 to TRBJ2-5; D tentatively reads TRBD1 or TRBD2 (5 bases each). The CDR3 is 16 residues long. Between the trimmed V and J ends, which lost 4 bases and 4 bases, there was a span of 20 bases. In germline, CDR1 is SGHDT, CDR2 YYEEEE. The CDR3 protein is CASSPGGAGKGETQYF. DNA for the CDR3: TGTGCCAGCAGCCCAGGAGGCGCAGGGAAGGGAGAGACCCAGTACTTC.

CDR3 sequence: CATSRDQGLYNEQFF. The CDR3 DNA reads TGTGCCACCAGCAGAGATCAAGGACTTTACAATGAGCAGTTCTTC. This chain links TRBV15 with TRBJ2-1; D may be TRBD2 (5 bases). Germline V gene lookup returns CDR1 LNHNV and CDR2 YYDKDF (reference sequence). The CDR3 length is 15 residues. V gave up 0 bases and J gave up 4 bases, with 10 bases separating them. Using reference TRBV15 and TRBJ2-1 for the parts outside the CDR3, the full variable domain is DAMVIQNPRYQVTQFGKPVTLSCSQTLNHNVMYWYQQKSSQAPKLLFHYYDKDFNNEADTPDNFQSRRPNTSFCFLDIRSPGLGDTAMYLCATSRDQGLYNEQFFGPGTRLTVL.

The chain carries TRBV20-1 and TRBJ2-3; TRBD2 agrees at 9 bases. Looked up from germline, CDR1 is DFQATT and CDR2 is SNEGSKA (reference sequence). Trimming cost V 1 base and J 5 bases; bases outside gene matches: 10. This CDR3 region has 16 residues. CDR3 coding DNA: TGCAGTGCTAGAGGGGGTGGCGGGAGGGCCCTAGATACGCAGTATTTT. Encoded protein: CSARGGGGRALDTQYF.

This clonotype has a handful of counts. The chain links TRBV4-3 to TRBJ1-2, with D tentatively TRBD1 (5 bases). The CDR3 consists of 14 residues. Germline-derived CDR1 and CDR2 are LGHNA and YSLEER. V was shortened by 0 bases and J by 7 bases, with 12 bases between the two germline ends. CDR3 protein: CASSQEVATVGYTF. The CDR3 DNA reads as TGCGCCAGCAGCCAAGAGGTGGCGACAGTTGGCTACACCTTC.

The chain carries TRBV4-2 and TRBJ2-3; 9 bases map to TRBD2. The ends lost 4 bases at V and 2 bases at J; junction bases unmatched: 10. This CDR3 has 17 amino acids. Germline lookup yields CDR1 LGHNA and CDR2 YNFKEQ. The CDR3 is CASSPLVSGGLTDTQYF. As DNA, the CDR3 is TGTGCCAGCAGCCCCCTAGTCAGCGGGGGGCTCACAGATACGCAGTATTTT.

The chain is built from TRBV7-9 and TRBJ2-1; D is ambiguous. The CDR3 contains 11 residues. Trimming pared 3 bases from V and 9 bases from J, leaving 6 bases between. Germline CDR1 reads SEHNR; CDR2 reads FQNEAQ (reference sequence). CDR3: CASSFTGEQFF. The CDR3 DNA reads TGTGCCAGCAGCTTCACGGGTGAGCAGTTCTTC.

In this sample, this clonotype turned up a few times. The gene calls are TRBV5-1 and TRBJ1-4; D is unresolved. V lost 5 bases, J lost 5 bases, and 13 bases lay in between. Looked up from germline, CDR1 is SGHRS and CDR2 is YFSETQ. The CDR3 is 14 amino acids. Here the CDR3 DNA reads TGCGCCAGCAGTTACGGTGCCTCCAATGAAAAACTGTTTTTT. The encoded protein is CASSYGASNEKLFF.

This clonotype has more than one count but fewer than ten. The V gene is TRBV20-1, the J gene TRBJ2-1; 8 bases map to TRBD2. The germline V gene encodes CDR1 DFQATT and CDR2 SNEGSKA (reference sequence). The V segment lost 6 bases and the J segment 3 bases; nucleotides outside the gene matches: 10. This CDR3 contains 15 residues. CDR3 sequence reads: CSAPMAGGSYNEQFF. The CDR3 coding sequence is TGCAGTGCCCCCATGGCGGGGGGTAGCTACAATGAGCAGTTCTTC.

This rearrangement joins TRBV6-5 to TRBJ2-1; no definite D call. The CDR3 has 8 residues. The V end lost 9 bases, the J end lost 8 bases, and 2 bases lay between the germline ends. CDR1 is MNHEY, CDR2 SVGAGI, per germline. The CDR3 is CARDEQFF. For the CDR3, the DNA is TGTGCCAGAGATGAGCAGTTCTTC.

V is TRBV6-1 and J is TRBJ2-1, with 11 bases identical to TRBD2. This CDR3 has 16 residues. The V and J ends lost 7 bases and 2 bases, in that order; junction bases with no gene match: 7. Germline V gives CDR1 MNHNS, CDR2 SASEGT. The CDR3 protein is CASTPTSGVPYNEQFF. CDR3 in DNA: TGTGCCAGCACACCGACTAGCGGGGTCCCCTACAATGAGCAGTTCTTC.

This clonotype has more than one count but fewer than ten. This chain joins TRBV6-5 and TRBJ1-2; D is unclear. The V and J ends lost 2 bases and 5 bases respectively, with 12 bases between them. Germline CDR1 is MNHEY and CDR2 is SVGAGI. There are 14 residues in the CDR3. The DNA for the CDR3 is TGTGCCAGCAGTTACGAACGGAAACCATATGGCTACACCTTC. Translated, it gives CASSYERKPYGYTF.

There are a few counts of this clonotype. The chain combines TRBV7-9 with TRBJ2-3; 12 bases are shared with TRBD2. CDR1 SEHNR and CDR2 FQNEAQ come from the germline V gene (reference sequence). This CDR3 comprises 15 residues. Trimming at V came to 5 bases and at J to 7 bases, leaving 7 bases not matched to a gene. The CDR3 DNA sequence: TGTGCCAGCAGCCCAGGACTAGCGGGAAGGTATACGCAGTATTTT. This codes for CASSPGLAGRYTQYF.

Written as DNA, the CDR3 is TGTGCCAGCACCCCGACAGGGGGCGATTACACTGAAGCTTTCTTT. Its protein product is CASTPTGGDYTEAFF. The V gene is TRBV12-3 or TRBV12-4, the J gene TRBJ1-1; 10 bases line up with TRBD1. The CDR3 extends over 15 amino acids. V lost 7 bases to trimming and J lost 3 bases; unmatched junction nucleotides: 8.

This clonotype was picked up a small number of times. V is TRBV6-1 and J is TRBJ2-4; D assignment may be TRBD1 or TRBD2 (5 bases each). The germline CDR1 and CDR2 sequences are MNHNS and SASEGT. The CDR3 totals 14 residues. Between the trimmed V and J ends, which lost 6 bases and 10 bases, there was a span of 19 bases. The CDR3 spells CASRGWQGSGIQYF. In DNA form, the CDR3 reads TGTGCCAGCAGGGGTTGGCAGGGATCGGGAATTCAGTACTTC.

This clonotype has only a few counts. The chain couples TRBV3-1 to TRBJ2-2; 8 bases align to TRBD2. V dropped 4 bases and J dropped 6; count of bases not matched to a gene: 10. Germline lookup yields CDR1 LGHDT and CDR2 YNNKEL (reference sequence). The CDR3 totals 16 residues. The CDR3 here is CASSPVGSRGAGELFF. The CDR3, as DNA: TGTGCCAGCAGCCCAGTCGGGTCGCGGGGGGCCGGGGAGCTGTTTTTT. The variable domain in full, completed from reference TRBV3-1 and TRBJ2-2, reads DTAVSQTPKYLVTQMGNDKSIKCEQNLGHDTMYWYKQDSKKFLKIMFSYNNKELIINETVPNRFSPKSPDKAHLNLHINSLELGDSAVYFCASSPVGSRGAGELFFGEGSRLTVL.

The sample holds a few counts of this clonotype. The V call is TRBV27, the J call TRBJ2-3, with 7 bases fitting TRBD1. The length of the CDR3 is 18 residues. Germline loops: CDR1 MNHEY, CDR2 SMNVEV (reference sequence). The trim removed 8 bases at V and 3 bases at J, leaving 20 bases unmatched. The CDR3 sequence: CASLQGGHLRQETDTQYF. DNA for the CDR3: TGTGCCAGCCTACAAGGGGGCCATTTGCGGCAGGAAACAGATACGCAGTATTTT.

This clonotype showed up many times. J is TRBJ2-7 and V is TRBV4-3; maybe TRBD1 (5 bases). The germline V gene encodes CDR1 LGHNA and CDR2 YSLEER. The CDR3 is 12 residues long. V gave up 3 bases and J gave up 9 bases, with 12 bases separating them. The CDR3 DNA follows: TGCGCCAGCAGCCATGACAGTGGATTGCAGTACTTC. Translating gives CASSHDSGLQYF.

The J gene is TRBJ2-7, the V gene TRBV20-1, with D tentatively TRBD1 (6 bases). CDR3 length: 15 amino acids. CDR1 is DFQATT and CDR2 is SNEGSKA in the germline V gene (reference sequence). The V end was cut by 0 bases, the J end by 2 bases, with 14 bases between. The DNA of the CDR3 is TGCAGTGCTAGAGATGTTAAACAGGGCCCCTACGAGCAGTACTTC. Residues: CSARDVKQGPYEQYF.

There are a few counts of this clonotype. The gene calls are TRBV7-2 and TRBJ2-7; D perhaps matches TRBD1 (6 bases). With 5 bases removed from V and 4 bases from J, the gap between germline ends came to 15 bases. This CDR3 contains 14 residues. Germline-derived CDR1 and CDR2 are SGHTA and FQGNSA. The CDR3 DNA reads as TGTGCCAGCAGCCCACGACAGGCTTTTTACGAGCAGTACTTC. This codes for CASSPRQAFYEQYF.

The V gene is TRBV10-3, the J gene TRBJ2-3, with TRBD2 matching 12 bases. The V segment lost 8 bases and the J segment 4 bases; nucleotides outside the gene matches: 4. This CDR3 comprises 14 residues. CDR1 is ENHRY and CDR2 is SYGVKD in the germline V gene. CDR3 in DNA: TGTGCCATCCTAGCGGGAGGGCTTGCAGATACGCAGTATTTT. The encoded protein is CAILAGGLADTQYF.